This T cell receptor beta chain was captured in a study of T cell repertoires in cytomegalovirus infection. Whole-study results and caveats: It was HLA-C-restricted CMV-specific TCR beta clonotypes that dominated the response ex vivo.

The V and J ends lost 0 bases and 4 bases, in that order; junction bases with no gene match: 1. There are 15 residues in the CDR3. From germline, CDR1 is LGHNA and CDR2 YNFKEQ. Using its own MiXCR run on the reads, TCRdb lists one record per CDR3 protein. The sample lists 350,000 to 550,000 distinct CDR3 sequences, 30% to 40% occurring once. This clonotype was detected only a few times. Antigen: not known. This chain links TRBV4-2 with TRBJ1-5, with 9 bases that match TRBD1. Source material: PBMCs. This TCR was recovered from a human donor in good health (CMV status not recorded). Some clones in this sample may be carry-over from other donors' samples. CDR3 in DNA: TGTGCCAGCAGCCAAGAGACAGGGGGAAATCAGCCCCAGCATTTT. Protein sequence: CASSQETGGNQPQHF.